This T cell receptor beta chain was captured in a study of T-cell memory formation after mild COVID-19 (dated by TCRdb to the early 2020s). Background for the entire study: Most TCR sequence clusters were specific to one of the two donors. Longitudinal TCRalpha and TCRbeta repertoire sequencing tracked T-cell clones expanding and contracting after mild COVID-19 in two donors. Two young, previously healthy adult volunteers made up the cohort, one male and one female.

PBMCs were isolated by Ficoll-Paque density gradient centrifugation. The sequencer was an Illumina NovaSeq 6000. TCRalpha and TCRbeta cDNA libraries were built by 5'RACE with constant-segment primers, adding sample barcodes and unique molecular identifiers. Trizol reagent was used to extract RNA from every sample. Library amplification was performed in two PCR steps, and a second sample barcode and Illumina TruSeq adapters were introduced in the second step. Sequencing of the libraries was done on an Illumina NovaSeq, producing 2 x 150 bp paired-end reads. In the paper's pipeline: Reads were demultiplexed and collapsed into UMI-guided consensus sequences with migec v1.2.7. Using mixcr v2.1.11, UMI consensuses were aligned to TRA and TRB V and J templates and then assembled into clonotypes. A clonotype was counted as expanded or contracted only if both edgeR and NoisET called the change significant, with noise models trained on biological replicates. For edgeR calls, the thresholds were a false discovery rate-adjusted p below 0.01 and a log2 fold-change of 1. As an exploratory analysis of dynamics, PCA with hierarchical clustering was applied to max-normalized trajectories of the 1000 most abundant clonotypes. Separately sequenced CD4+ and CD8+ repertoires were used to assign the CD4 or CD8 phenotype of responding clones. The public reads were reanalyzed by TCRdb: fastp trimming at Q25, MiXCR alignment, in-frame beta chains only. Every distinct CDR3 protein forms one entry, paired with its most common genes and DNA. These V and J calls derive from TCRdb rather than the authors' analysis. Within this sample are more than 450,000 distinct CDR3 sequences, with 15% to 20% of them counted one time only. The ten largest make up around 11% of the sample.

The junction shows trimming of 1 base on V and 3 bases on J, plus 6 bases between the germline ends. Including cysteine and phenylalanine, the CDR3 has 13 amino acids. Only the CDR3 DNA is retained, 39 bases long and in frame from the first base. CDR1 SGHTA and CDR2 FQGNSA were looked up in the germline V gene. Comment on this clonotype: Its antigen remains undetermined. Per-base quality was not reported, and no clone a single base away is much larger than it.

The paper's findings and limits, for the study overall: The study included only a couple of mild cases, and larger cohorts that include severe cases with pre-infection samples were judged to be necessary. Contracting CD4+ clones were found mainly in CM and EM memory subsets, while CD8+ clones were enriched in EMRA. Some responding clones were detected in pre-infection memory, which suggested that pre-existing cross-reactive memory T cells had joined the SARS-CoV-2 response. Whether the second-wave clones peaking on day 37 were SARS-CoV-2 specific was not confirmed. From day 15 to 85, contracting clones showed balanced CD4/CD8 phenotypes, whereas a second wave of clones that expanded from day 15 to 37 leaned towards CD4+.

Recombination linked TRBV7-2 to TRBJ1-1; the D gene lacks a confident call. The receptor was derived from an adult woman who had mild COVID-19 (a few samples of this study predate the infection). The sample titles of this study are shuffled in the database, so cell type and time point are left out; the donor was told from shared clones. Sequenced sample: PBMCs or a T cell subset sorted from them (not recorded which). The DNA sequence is TGTGCCAGCAGCTTAGTGGGTGACACTGAAGCTTTCTTT. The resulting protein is CASSLVGDTEAFF. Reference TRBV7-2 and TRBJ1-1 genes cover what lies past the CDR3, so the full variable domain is GAGVSQSPSNKVTEKGKDVELRCDPISGHTALYWYRQSLGQGLEFLIYFQGNSAPDKSGLPSDRFSAERTGGSVSTLTIQRTQQEDSAVYLCASSLVGDTEAFFGQGTRLTVV.